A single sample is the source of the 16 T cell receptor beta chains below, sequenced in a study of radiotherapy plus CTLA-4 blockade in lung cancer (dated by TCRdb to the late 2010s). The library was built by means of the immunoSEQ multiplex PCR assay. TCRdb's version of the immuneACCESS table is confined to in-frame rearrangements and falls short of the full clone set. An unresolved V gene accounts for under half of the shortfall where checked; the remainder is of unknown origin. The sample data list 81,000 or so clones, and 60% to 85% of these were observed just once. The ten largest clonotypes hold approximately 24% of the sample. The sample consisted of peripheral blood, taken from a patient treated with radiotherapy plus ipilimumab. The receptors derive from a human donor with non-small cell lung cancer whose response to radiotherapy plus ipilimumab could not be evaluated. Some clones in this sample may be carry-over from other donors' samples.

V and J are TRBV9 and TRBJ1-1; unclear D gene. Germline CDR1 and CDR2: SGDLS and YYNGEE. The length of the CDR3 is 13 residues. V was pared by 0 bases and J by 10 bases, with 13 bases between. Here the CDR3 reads CASSVGRGTIAFF. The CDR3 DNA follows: TGTGCCAGCAGCGTAGGGCGGGGTACTATAGCTTTCTTT.

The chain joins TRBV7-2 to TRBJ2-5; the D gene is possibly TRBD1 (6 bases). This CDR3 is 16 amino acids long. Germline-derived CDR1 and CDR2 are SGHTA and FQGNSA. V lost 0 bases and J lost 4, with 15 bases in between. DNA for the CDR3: TGTGCCAGCAGCTTAGCGCCTGTGGGGGCCAGAGAGACCCAGTACTTC. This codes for CASSLAPVGARETQYF.

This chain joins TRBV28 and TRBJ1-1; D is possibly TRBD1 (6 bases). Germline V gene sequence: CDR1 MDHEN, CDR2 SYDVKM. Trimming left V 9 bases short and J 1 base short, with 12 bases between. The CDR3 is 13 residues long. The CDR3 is CASYRVGNTEAFF. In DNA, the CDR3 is TGTGCCAGTTACAGGGTGGGGAACACTGAAGCTTTCTTT. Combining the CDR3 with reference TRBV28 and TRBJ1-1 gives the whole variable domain DVKVTQSSRYLVKRTGEKVFLECVQDMDHENMFWYRQDPGLGLRLIYFSYDVKMKEKGDIPEGYSVSREKKERFSLILESASTNQTSMYLCASYRVGNTEAFFGQGTRLTVV.

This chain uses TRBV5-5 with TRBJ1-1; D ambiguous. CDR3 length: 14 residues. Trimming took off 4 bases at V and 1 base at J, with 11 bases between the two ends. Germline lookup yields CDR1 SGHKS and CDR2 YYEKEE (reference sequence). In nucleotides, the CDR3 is TGTGCCAGCAGCCTGGAGGAGGGGAACACTGAAGCTTTCTTT. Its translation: CASSLEEGNTEAFF.

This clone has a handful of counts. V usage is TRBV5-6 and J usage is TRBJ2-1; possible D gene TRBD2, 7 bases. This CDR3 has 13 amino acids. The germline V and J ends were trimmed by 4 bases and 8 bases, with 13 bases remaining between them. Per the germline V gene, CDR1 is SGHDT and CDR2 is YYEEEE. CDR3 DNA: TGTGCCAGCAGCGCACAGGGAGGGGATGAGCAGTTCTTC. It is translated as CASSAQGGDEQFF.

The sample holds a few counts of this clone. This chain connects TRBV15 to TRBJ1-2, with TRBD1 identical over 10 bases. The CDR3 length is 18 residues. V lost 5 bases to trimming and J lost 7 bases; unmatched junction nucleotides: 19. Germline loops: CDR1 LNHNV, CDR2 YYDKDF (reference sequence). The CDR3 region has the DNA TGTGCCACCAGCGGTGACAGGGGGCTAGAAGGCCGGGGTCCTGGCTACACCTTC. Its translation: CATSGDRGLEGRGPGYTF.

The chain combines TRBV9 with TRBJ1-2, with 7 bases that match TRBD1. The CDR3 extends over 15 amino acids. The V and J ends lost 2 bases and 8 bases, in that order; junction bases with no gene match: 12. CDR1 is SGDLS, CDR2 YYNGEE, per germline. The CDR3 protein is CASSVQDRRGGGYTF. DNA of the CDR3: TGTGCCAGCAGCGTCCAGGACAGGAGGGGAGGAGGCTACACCTTC.

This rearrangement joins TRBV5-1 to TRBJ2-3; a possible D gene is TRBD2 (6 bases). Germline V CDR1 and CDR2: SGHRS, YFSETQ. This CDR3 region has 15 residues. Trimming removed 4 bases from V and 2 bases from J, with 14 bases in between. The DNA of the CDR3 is TGCGCCAGCAGCCCAGCGGAGGGAAACACAGATACGCAGTATTTT. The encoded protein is CASSPAEGNTDTQYF.

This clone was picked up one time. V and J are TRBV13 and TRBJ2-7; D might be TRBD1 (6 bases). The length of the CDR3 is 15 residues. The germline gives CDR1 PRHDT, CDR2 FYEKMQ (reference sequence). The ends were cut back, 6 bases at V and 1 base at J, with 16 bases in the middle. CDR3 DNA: TGTGCCAGCAGGTGGGCAGGGGTCCTTTCCTACGAGCAGTACTTC. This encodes CASRWAGVLSYEQYF.

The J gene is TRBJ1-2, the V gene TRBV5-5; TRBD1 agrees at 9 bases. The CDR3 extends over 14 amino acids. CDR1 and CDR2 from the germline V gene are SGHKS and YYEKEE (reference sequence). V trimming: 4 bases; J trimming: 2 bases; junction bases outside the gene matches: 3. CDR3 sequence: CASSPGQGNYGYTF. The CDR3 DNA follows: TGTGCCAGCAGCCCAGGACAGGGGAACTATGGCTACACCTTC.

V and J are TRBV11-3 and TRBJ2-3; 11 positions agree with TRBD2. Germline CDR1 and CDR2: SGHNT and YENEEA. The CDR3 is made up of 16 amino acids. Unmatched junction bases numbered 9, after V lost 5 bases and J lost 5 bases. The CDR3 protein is CASSPRLAGSEDTQYF. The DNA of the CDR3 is TGTGCCAGCAGCCCTCGACTAGCGGGGTCGGAAGATACGCAGTATTTT.

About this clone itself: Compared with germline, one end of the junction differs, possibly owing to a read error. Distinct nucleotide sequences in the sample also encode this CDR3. The DNA for the CDR3 is TGTGCCAGCAGCCTAGCTAATAGTTATAATTCACCCCTCCACTTT. It codes for CASSLANSYNSPLHF. This chain uses TRBV7-2 with TRBJ1-6; no reliable D call. CDR3 size: 15 residues. CDR1 and CDR2 (germline): SGHTA, FQGNSA.

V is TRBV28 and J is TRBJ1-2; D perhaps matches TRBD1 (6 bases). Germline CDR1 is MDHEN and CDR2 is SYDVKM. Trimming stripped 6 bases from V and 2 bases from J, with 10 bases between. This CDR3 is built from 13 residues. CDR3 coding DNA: TGTGCCAGCAGACCTGACAGGAACTATGGCTACACCTTC. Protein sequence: CASRPDRNYGYTF.

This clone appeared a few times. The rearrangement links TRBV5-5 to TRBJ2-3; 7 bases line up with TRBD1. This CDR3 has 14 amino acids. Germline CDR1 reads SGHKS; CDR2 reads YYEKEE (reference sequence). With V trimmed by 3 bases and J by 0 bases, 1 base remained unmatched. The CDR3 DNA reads TGTGCCAGCAGCTGGGACAGAAGCACAGATACGCAGTATTTT. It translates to CASSWDRSTDTQYF.

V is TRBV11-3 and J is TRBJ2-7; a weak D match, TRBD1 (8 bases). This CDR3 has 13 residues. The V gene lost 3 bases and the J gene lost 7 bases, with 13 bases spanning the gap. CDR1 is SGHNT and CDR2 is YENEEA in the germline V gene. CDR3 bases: TGTGCCAGCAGCTTGGACAGGGAGGGGGAGCAGTACTTC. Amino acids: CASSLDREGEQYF.

The CDR3 is CASSLSGGGYYEQYF. The CDR3 DNA follows: TGTGCCAGCAGTTTGAGTGGTGGCGGGTACTACGAGCAGTACTTC. This chain links TRBV28 with TRBJ2-7, with a weak D call TRBD2 (5 bases). Trimming cost V 3 bases and J 3 bases, with 15 bases left between them. CDR1 MDHEN and CDR2 SYDVKM come from the germline V gene. The CDR3 contains 15 residues.